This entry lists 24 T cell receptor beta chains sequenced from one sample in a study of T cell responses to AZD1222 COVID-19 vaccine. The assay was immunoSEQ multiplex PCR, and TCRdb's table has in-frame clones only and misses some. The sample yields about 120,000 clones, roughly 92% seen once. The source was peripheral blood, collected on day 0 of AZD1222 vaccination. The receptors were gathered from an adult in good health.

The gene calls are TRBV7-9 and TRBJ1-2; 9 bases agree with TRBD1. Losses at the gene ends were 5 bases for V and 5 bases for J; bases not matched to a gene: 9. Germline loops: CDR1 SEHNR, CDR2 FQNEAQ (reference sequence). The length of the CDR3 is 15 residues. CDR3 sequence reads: CASSPNTGGGYGYTF. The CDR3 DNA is TGTGCCAGCAGCCCCAATACAGGGGGCGGGTATGGCTACACCTTC.

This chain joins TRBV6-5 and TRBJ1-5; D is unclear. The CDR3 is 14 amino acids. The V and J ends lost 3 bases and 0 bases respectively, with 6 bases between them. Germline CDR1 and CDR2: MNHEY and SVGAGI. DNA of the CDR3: TGTGCCAGCAGTTATTTTCCTAGCAATCAGCCCCAGCATTTT. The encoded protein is CASSYFPSNQPQHF.

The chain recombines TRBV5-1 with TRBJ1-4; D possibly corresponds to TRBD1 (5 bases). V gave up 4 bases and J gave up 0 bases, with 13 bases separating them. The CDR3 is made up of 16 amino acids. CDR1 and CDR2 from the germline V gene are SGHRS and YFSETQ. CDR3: CASSGGAAATNEKLFF. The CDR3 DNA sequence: TGCGCCAGCAGCGGTGGGGCGGCCGCAACTAATGAAAAACTGTTTTTT.

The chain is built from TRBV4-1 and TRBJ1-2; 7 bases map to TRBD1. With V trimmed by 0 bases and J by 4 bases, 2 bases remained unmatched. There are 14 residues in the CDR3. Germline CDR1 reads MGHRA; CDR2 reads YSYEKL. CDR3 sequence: CASSQDPGGYGYTF. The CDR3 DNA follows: TGCGCCAGCAGCCAAGACCCAGGGGGCTATGGCTACACCTTC.

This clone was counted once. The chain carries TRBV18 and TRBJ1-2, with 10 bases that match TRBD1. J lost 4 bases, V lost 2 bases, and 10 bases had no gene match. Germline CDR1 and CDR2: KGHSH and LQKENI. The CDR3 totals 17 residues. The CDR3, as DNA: TGTGCCAGCTCACCAGTCCCGGGACAGGGGACCCGCTATGGCTACACCTTC. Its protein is CASSPVPGQGTRYGYTF.

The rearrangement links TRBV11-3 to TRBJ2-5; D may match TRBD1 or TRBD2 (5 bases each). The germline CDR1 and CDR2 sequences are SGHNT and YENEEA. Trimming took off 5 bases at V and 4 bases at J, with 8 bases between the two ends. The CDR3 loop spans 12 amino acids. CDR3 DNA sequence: TGTGCCAGCAGCCGTGGGGGAGAGACCCAGTACTTC. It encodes CASSRGGETQYF.

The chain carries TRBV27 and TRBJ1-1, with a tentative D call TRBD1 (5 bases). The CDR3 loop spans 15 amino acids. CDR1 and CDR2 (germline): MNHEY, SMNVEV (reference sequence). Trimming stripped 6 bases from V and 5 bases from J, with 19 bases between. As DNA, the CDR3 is TGTGCCAGCAGACTAACCTCCAGGGCAGGGACTGAAGCTTTCTTT. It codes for CASRLTSRAGTEAFF.

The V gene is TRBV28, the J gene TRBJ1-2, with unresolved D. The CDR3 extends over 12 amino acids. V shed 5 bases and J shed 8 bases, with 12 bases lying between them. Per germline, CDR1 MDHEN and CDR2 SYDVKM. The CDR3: CASSQSGFGYTF. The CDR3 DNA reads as TGTGCCAGCAGTCAGTCCGGGTTCGGCTACACCTTC.

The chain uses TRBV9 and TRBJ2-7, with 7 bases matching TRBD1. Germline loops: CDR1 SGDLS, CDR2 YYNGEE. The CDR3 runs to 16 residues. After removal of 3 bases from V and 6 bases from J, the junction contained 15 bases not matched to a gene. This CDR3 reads CASSALSGTVPPEQYF. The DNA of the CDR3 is TGTGCCAGCAGCGCCCTCTCCGGGACAGTTCCTCCCGAGCAGTACTTC.

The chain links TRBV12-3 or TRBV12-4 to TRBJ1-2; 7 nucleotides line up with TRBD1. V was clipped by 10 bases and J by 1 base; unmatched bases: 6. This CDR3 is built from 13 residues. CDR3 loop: CATTDRINYGYTF. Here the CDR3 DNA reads TGTGCCACCACGGACAGGATTAACTATGGCTACACCTTC.

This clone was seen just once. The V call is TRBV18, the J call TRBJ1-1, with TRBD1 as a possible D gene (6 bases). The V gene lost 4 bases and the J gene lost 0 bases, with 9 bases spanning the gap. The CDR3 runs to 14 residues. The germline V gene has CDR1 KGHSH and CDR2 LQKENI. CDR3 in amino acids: CASSQGGVNTEAFF. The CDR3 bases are TGTGCCAGCTCACAAGGGGGGGTGAACACTGAAGCTTTCTTT.

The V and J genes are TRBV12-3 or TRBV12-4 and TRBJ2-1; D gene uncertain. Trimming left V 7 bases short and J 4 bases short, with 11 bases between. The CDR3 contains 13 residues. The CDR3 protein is CASTPTLYNEQFF. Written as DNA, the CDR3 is TGTGCCAGCACCCCGACACTATACAATGAGCAGTTCTTC.

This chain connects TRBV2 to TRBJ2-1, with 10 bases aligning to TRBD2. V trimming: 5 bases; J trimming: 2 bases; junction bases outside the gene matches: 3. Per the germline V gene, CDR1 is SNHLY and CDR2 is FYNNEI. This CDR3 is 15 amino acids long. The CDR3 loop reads CASSSSGGAYNEQFF. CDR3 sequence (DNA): TGTGCCAGCAGTTCGAGCGGGGGGGCCTACAATGAGCAGTTCTTC.

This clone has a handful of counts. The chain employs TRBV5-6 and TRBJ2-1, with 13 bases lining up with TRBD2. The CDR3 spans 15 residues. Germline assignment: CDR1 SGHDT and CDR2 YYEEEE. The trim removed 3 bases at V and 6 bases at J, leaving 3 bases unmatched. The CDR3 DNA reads TGTGCCAGCAGCTCGGGACTAGCGGGATCCAATGAGCAGTTCTTC. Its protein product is CASSSGLAGSNEQFF.

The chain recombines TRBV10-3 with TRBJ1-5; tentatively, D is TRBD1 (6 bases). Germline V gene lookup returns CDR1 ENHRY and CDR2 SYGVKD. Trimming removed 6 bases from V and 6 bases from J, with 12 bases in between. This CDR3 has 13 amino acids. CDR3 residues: CAIREGGAQPQHF. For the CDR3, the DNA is TGTGCCATCAGGGAAGGGGGGGCTCAGCCCCAGCATTTT.

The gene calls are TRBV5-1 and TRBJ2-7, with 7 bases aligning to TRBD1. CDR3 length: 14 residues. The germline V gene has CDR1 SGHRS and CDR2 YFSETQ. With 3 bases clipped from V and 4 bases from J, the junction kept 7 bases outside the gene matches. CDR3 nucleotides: TGCGCCAGCAGCTCCACAGGGGTGCTATACGAGCAGTACTTC. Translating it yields CASSSTGVLYEQYF. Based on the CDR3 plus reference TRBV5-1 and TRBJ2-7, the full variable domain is KAGVTQTPRYLIKTRGQQVTLSCSPISGHRSVSWYQQTPGQGLQFLFEYFSETQRNKGNFPGRFSGRQFSNSRSEMNVSTLELGDSALYLCASSSTGVLYEQYFGPGTRLTVT.

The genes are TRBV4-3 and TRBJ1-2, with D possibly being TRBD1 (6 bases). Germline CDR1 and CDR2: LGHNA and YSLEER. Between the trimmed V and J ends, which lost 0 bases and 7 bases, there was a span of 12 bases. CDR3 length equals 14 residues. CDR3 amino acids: CASSQDGAGAGYTF. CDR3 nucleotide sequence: TGCGCCAGCAGCCAAGATGGCGCAGGGGCTGGCTACACCTTC.

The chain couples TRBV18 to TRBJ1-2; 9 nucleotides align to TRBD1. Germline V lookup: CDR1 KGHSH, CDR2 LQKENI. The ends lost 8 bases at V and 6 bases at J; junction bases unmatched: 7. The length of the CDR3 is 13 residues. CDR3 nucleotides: TGTGCCAGCCCCGGGACAGGGTTTAATGGCTACACCTTC. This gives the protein CASPGTGFNGYTF.

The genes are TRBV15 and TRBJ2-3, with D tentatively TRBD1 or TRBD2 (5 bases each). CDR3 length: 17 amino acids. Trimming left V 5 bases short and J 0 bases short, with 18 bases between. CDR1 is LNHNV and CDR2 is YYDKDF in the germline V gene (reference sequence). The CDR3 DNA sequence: TGTGCCACCAGCGCGCGCACCGGGACCCCTAGCACAGATACGCAGTATTTT. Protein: CATSARTGTPSTDTQYF.

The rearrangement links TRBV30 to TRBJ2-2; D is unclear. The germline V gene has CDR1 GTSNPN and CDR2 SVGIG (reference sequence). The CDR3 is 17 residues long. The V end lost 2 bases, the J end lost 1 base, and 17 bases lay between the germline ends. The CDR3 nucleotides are TGTGCCTGGAGTCTAGATTTTGTGGGCGGGAACACCGGGGAGCTGTTTTTT. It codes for CAWSLDFVGGNTGELFF.

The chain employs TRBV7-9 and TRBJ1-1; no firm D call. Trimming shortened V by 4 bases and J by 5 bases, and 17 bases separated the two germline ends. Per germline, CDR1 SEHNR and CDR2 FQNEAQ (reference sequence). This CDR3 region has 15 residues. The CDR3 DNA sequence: TGTGCCAGCAGCTCCTCATTCTCCGGACGGACTGAAGCTTTCTTT. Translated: CASSSSFSGRTEAFF.

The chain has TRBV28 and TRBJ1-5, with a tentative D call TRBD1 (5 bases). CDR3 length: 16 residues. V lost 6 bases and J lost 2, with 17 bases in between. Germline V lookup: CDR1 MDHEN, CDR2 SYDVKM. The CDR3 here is CASRELTGTGNQPQHF. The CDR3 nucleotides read TGTGCCAGCAGAGAATTAACAGGTACGGGCAATCAGCCCCAGCATTTT.

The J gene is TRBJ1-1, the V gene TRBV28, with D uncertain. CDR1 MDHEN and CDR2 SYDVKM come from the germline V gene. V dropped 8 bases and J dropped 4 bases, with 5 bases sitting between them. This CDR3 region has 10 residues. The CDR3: CASRSTEAFF. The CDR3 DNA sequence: TGTGCCAGCCGGAGCACTGAAGCTTTCTTT.

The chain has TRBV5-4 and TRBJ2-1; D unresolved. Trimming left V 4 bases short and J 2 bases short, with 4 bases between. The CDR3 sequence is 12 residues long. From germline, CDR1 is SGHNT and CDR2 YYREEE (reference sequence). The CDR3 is CASSEAYNEQFF. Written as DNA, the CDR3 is TGTGCCAGCAGCGAGGCCTACAATGAGCAGTTCTTC.